This TCR beta chain was recorded in a study of T cells in Graves' hyperthyroidism and ophthalmopathy. Turning to the study itself: It was at initial diagnosis, before any treatment, that peripheral blood was collected. Overall study findings and caveats: A model of 13 V-J features distinguished ophthalmopathy from stable hyperthyroidism.

Worth noting for this clonotype: Its antigen is unknown.

Clinical symptoms, serum thyroxine, TRAb, thyroid ultrasound and orbital computed tomography established diagnosis. What was amplified from RNA transcripts were TCR beta CDR3 regions. HTBI primers were the set used in a first-round RT-PCR of the TCR CDR3. Each CDR3 protein gets one entry after TCRdb re-called the multiplex PCR reads with MiXCR. The sample records about 400,000 distinct CDR3 sequences, around a sixth being singletons. Germline CDR1 is SGHDN and CDR2 is FVKESK. Trimming took 0 bases from V and 2 from J, leaving 10 bases between them. The CDR3 length is 15 residues. Specimen: blood. V usage is TRBV14 and J usage is TRBJ2-5; D may be TRBD1 (5 bases). This sequence originates from a woman under 30 with Graves' hyperthyroidism. DNA of the CDR3: TGTGCCAGCAGCCAAGAGCAGGGCCAGCAAGAGACCCAGTACTTC. This encodes CASSQEQGQQETQYF.